Following are 30 T cell receptor beta chains from one sample sequenced in a study of beta chain features in type 1 diabetes. The antigens of these receptors remain unknown. TCRB transcripts that were expressed got sequenced, as all of the isolated RNA had been reverse transcribed. Assay used: immunoSEQ multiplex PCR; TCRdb lists only in-frame clones, some missing. The sample gives 550,000 to 850,000 clones, 13% of which show up once; roughly 0.022% is in the top ten. Study results and limitations: People with Type 1 diabetes carried modestly yet significantly shorter TCRB CDR3s in all four CD4+ subsets.

The sample was naive CD4+ T cells from blood. These receptors originate from a young man with type 1 diabetes.

With regard to this clone: Other DNA sequences from this sample encode an identical CDR3 as well. This chain joins TRBV7-2 and TRBJ2-7, with no clear D. CDR1 is SGHTA and CDR2 is FQGNSA in the germline V gene. CDR3 length equals 14 residues. V lost 1 base and J 0 bases, leaving 7 bases between the germline ends. The CDR3 DNA reads as TGTGCCAGCAGCTTAGGACATCGCTCCTACGAGCAGTACTTC. It yields the protein CASSLGHRSYEQYF.

Details on this clone: At the DNA level, this CDR3 is encoded by other sequences in the same sample as well. The chain recombines TRBV9 with TRBJ1-1; D gene unclear. The CDR3 length is 13 residues. From germline, CDR1 is SGDLS and CDR2 YYNGEE. V gave up 2 bases and J gave up 2 bases, with 7 bases separating them. CDR3 residues: CASSVSLNTEAFF. In DNA form, the CDR3 reads TGTGCCAGCAGCGTGTCCTTAAACACTGAAGCTTTCTTT. Full variable domain (remainder filled in from reference TRBV9 and TRBJ1-1): DSGVTQTPKHLITATGQRVTLRCSPRSGDLSVYWYQQSLDQGLQFLIQYYNGEERAKGNILERFSAQQFPDLHSELNLSSLELGDSALYFCASSVSLNTEAFFGQGTRLTVV.

The chain carries TRBV5-4 and TRBJ2-3; 7 bases map to TRBD2. CDR1 and CDR2 from the germline V gene are SGHNT and YYREEE (reference sequence). V lost 4 bases and J lost 1; bases outside the gene matches: 9. This CDR3 has 16 amino acids. CDR3 bases: TGTGCCAGCAGCCCGCCCACTAGCGCGGGCACAGATACGCAGTATTTT. Translation: CASSPPTSAGTDTQYF.

Only a few counts were recorded for this clone. The genes are TRBV7-8 and TRBJ1-5, with 8 nucleotides matching TRBD1. Germline assignment: CDR1 SGHVS and CDR2 FQNEAQ. The CDR3 loop spans 16 amino acids. J lost 10 bases, V lost 3 bases, and 14 bases had no gene match. The chain's CDR3 is CASSFSDRENTNPQHF. CDR3 DNA: TGTGCCAGCAGCTTCTCGGACAGGGAAAACACAAATCCCCAGCATTTT.

This clone was recorded a few times. The chain joins TRBV10-3 to TRBJ2-3; 8 positions agree with TRBD1. The V and J ends lost 3 bases and 10 bases, in that order; junction bases with no gene match: 6. This CDR3 is 13 amino acids long. Germline CDR1 ENHRY, CDR2 SYGVKD. CDR3 sequence: CAISDSDRAPQYF. In nucleotides, the CDR3 is TGTGCCATCAGTGATTCGGACAGGGCGCCGCAGTATTTT.

This clone appeared a few times. This sequence joins TRBV2 and TRBJ2-7; D ambiguous. The CDR3 has 12 amino acids. V lost 3 bases and J lost 2, with 5 bases in between. CDR1 and CDR2 from the germline V gene are SNHLY and FYNNEI. CDR3 sequence reads: CASSDRTYEQYF. In DNA form, the CDR3 reads TGTGCCAGCAGTGACAGGACCTACGAGCAGTACTTC.

This sequence joins TRBV19 and TRBJ2-3; D may be TRBD1 (5 bases). The germline V gene encodes CDR1 LNHDA and CDR2 SQIVND (reference sequence). Deletions cut 5 bases from V and 0 bases from J, with 9 bases between. The CDR3 runs 14 residues. For the CDR3, the DNA is TGTGCCAGTAGTCAACAGGCTAGCACAGATACGCAGTATTTT. Its translation is CASSQQASTDTQYF.

The chain joins TRBV10-3 to TRBJ1-2; TRBD1 agrees at 7 bases. Germline V lookup: CDR1 ENHRY, CDR2 SYGVKD. The CDR3 totals 13 residues. J lost 3 bases, V lost 4 bases, and 2 bases had no gene match. Here the CDR3 reads CAISGGTDYGYTF. The CDR3 nucleotides are TGTGCCATCAGTGGAGGGACAGACTATGGCTACACCTTC.

J is TRBJ1-2 and V is TRBV19; maybe TRBD1 (6 bases). The germline V gene has CDR1 LNHDA and CDR2 SQIVND (reference sequence). The CDR3 runs to 13 residues. Trimming pared 6 bases from V and 6 bases from J, leaving 14 bases between. The CDR3 region has the DNA TGTGCCAGTAGGTTAGGGGGAATGGATGGCTACACCTTC. As protein: CASRLGGMDGYTF.

CDR3 bases: TGTGCCAGCAGTCCCCACGGACAGGGCGCCCACGAGCAGTACTTC. Protein sequence: CASSPHGQGAHEQYF. This sequence joins TRBV28 and TRBJ2-7; 8 positions agree with TRBD1. The germline V gene has CDR1 MDHEN and CDR2 SYDVKM. V lost 5 bases to trimming and J lost 5 bases; unmatched junction nucleotides: 11. The CDR3 consists of 15 residues.

The chain uses TRBV5-1 and TRBJ1-2; 8 bases match TRBD1. J gave up 3 bases and V 5 bases, and 6 bases lay outside the gene matches. The germline CDR1 and CDR2 sequences are SGHRS and YFSETQ. The CDR3 has 14 amino acids. The chain's CDR3 is CASSPQGVDYGYTF. The CDR3 DNA follows: TGCGCCAGCAGTCCACAGGGGGTCGACTATGGCTACACCTTC.

This clone was counted between two and nine times. The germline gene is not matched at one end of the junction; a read error may be the cause. This sequence joins TRBV2 and TRBJ1-2; TRBD1 is a possible D gene (5 bases). The CDR3 covers 13 residues. Germline-derived CDR1 and CDR2 are SNHLY and FYNNEI. The chain's CDR3 is CASRPDSNHGYTF. The CDR3 DNA reads as TGTGCCAGCAGACCTGACAGTAACCATGGCTACACCTTC.

The V and J genes are TRBV19 and TRBJ1-3, with D unclear. V shed 9 bases and J shed 0 bases, with 12 bases lying between them. Germline CDR1 reads LNHDA; CDR2 reads SQIVND (reference sequence). This CDR3 contains 14 residues. CDR3 coding DNA: TGTGCCAGCCACGGACCGAACTCTGGAAACACCATATATTTT. This sequence encodes CASHGPNSGNTIYF.

This clone has a handful of counts. The chain recombines TRBV6-6 with TRBJ2-1; 8 bases match TRBD1. The J segment lost 4 bases and the V segment lost 4 bases, leaving 6 bases of the junction unmatched. Germline CDR1 and CDR2: MNHNY and SVGAGI (reference sequence). This CDR3 is 15 amino acids long. The CDR3 nucleotides read TGTGCCAGCAGTTCGTCCGACAGGGGTTACAATGAGCAGTTCTTC. The encoded protein is CASSSSDRGYNEQFF.

This chain links TRBV6-1 with TRBJ2-5; D is ambiguous. The V end lost 3 bases, the J end lost 1 base, and 3 bases lay between the germline ends. Germline V gene lookup returns CDR1 MNHNS and CDR2 SASEGT. CDR3 length: 12 residues. In DNA, the CDR3 is TGTGCCAGCAGTGACAGCCAAGAGACCCAGTACTTC. It specifies CASSDSQETQYF.

V is TRBV15 and J is TRBJ2-7, with D unresolved. The germline gives CDR1 LNHNV, CDR2 YYDKDF (reference sequence). V lost 1 base, J lost 7 bases, and 8 bases lay in between. The length of the CDR3 is 12 residues. CDR3 region: CATSRVLGEQYF. The CDR3 nucleotides are TGTGCCACCAGCAGAGTTTTGGGGGAGCAGTACTTC.

The chain carries TRBV6-4 and TRBJ2-7; 7 bases map to TRBD1. The CDR3 has 15 amino acids. Per the germline V gene, CDR1 is MRHNA and CDR2 is SNTAGT. V shed 0 bases and J 1 base; nucleotides not matched to a gene: 3. The CDR3 loop is CASSDSGQQSYEQYF. The CDR3 DNA reads TGTGCCAGCAGTGACTCGGGACAGCAATCCTACGAGCAGTACTTC.

This sequence joins TRBV5-1 and TRBJ1-1, with D unresolved. The CDR3 spans 14 residues. Trimming stripped 0 bases from V and 3 bases from J, with 9 bases between. Germline V gene sequence: CDR1 SGHRS, CDR2 YFSETQ. CDR3 residues: CASSLVVADTEAFF. The DNA of the CDR3 is TGCGCCAGCAGCTTGGTGGTCGCAGACACTGAAGCTTTCTTT. Based on the CDR3 plus reference TRBV5-1 and TRBJ1-1, the full variable domain is KAGVTQTPRYLIKTRGQQVTLSCSPISGHRSVSWYQQTPGQGLQFLFEYFSETQRNKGNFPGRFSGRQFSNSRSEMNVSTLELGDSALYLCASSLVVADTEAFFGQGTRLTVV.

The chain employs TRBV10-3 and TRBJ1-1; unclear D gene. Trimming pared 5 bases from V and 9 bases from J, leaving 13 bases between. The V gene's germline CDR1 is ENHRY and CDR2 SYGVKD. This CDR3 has 12 residues. The CDR3 region is CAISWTDDQAFF. CDR3 nucleotide sequence: TGTGCCATCAGTTGGACTGACGATCAAGCTTTCTTT.

This clone was detected only a few times. V and J are TRBV2 and TRBJ2-7; the D is unclear. Germline V gives CDR1 SNHLY, CDR2 FYNNEI. The CDR3 runs 14 residues. Deletions cut 5 bases from V and 0 bases from J, with 11 bases between. CDR3: CASSRASLSYEQYF. The CDR3 nucleotides are TGTGCCAGCAGTAGGGCCAGCCTCTCCTACGAGCAGTACTTC.

This clone appeared a few times. The sample contains more than one DNA sequence encoding this CDR3. This chain connects TRBV5-1 to TRBJ1-1; D call uncertain. This CDR3 is 14 amino acids long. Germline assignment: CDR1 SGHRS and CDR2 YFSETQ. With 0 bases removed from V and 2 bases from J, the gap between germline ends came to 8 bases. The CDR3 DNA follows: TGCGCCAGCAGCTTGGACAGACAAAACACTGAAGCTTTCTTT. Translating gives CASSLDRQNTEAFF.

This clone has just a few counts. This sequence joins TRBV7-2 and TRBJ2-1; D might be TRBD2 (5 bases). Trimming stripped 1 base from V and 5 bases from J, with 18 bases between. This CDR3 has 17 amino acids. CDR1 is SGHTA and CDR2 is FQGNSA in the germline V gene. CDR3 in amino acids: CASSLGGASQPDNEQFF. In DNA, the CDR3 is TGTGCCAGCAGCTTAGGCGGCGCTAGCCAGCCTGACAATGAGCAGTTCTTC.

Concerning this clone: Other DNA sequences within the sample encode an identical CDR3. This chain joins TRBV30 and TRBJ1-2; perhaps TRBD1 as D (6 bases). V lost 1 base, J lost 5 bases, and 8 bases lay in between. This CDR3 contains 12 residues. The V gene's germline CDR1 is GTSNPN and CDR2 SVGIG (reference sequence). Here the CDR3 reads CAWSAGDYGYTF. In DNA, the CDR3 is TGTGCCTGGAGTGCAGGGGATTATGGCTACACCTTC.

The table lists this clone with a few counts. This same CDR3 is encoded by further DNA sequences in the sample. The chain uses TRBV20-1 and TRBJ2-3, with unresolved D. This CDR3 comprises 11 residues. Germline loops: CDR1 DFQATT, CDR2 SNEGSKA (reference sequence). V was clipped by 5 bases and J by 3 bases, with 6 bases between them. CDR3 amino acids: CSAPRTDTQYF. The CDR3 coding sequence is TGCAGTGCTCCACGAACAGATACGCAGTATTTT.

This clone appeared a few times. V is TRBV10-1 and J is TRBJ2-2, with D perhaps given as TRBD1 or TRBD2 (5 bases each). The CDR3 has 12 residues. V was cut by 4 bases and J by 6 bases, with 6 bases left in between. From germline, CDR1 is WNHNN and CDR2 SYGVQD (reference sequence). This CDR3 is CASSAGPGELFF. For the CDR3, the DNA is TGCGCCAGCAGTGCGGGACCCGGGGAGCTGTTTTTT.

This clone turned up a few times. The chain carries TRBV4-1 and TRBJ2-7; TRBD1 agrees at 8 bases. Germline V gene lookup returns CDR1 MGHRA and CDR2 YSYEKL. The CDR3 spans 16 residues. J gave up 0 bases and V 0 bases, and 4 bases lay outside the gene matches. CDR3 sequence: CASSQEPGQASYEQYF. The DNA for the CDR3 is TGCGCCAGCAGCCAAGAGCCGGGACAGGCCTCCTACGAGCAGTACTTC.

This clone appeared a few times. V is TRBV7-6 and J is TRBJ2-7, with TRBD1 identical over 9 bases. The length of the CDR3 is 14 residues. The germline V gene encodes CDR1 SGHVS and CDR2 FNYEAQ. V shed 2 bases and J 2 bases; nucleotides not matched to a gene: 1. The CDR3 loop is CASSLRQGAYEQYF. As DNA, the CDR3 is TGTGCCAGCAGCTTAAGACAGGGGGCCTACGAGCAGTACTTC.

The chain has TRBV25-1 and TRBJ2-1; D is perhaps TRBD2 (6 bases). V was trimmed by 9 bases and J by 8 bases, leaving 20 bases between them. Germline V gives CDR1 MGHDK, CDR2 SYGVNS. This CDR3 region has 14 residues. The CDR3 DNA follows: TGTGCCAGTATCCCATCGGGGGACCGGGATGAGCAGTTCTTC. Translated: CASIPSGDRDEQFF.

The chain couples TRBV19 to TRBJ2-3; 12 bases are shared with TRBD2. In germline, CDR1 is LNHDA, CDR2 SQIVND (reference sequence). Trimming cost V 5 bases and J 6 bases; bases outside gene matches: 9. This CDR3 has 16 amino acids. CDR3: CASSPTSGGRGDTQYF. As DNA, the CDR3 is TGTGCCAGTAGTCCCACTAGCGGGGGGCGCGGGGATACGCAGTATTTT.

This clone was counted between two and nine times. The chain combines TRBV30 with TRBJ1-1; the D is unclear. This CDR3 region has 11 residues. Germline CDR1 and CDR2: GTSNPN and SVGIG (reference sequence). Trimming shortened V by 7 bases and J by 4 bases, and 10 bases separated the two germline ends. The CDR3 here is CAFGQSTEAFF. The CDR3, as DNA: TGTGCCTTCGGCCAGAGCACTGAAGCTTTCTTT.